This entry lists 2 T cell receptor beta chains sequenced from one sample in a study of cytomegalovirus exposure and HLA in healthy donors. The assay was immunoSEQ multiplex PCR, and TCRdb's table has in-frame clones only and misses some. There are some 56,000 clones in the sample; roughly 92% occur only once, and roughly 1.1% lies in the top ten. The specimen sequenced was PBMCs. These receptors all come from a young man in good health and CMV-seronegative.

The chain is built from TRBV5-1 and TRBJ1-2, with TRBD1 matching over 10 bases. The CDR3 extends over 14 amino acids. Germline CDR1 and CDR2: SGHRS and YFSETQ. Trimming removed 4 bases from V and 4 bases from J; junction bases left unmatched: 4. This CDR3 reads CASSLGQGFYGYTF. CDR3 in DNA: TGCGCCAGCAGCCTGGGACAGGGGTTCTATGGCTACACCTTC.

The J gene is TRBJ1-4, the V gene TRBV6-1, with D maybe TRBD1 (6 bases). The CDR3 has 14 residues. Trimming left V 4 bases short and J 4 bases short, with 10 bases between. Germline CDR1 MNHNS, CDR2 SASEGT. In nucleotides, the CDR3 is TGTGCCAGCAGTGGACAGGCTTTTAATGAAAAACTGTTTTTT. This sequence encodes CASSGQAFNEKLFF.